This entry concerns a single T cell receptor (beta chain). Sequencing was performed with immunoSEQ multiplex PCR; in TCRdb, only in-frame clones are kept and a portion is missing. The sample includes about 36,000 clones, over 75% of them seen just once. The source of the sample is a study of T cell changes during pregnancy in multiple sclerosis. Germline V lookup: CDR1 MNHEY, CDR2 SMNVEV (reference sequence). Trimming cost V 0 bases and J 3 bases; bases outside gene matches: 5. The CDR3 extends over 17 amino acids. The V call is TRBV27, the J call TRBJ2-1; TRBD2 aligns across 10 bases. The specimen was CD8+ T cells from peripheral blood mononuclear cells, collected in the third trimester of pregnancy. The TCR comes from a female donor with multiple sclerosis, enrolled in a pregnancy study. CDR3 sequence: CASSLSVRTSGYNEQFF. DNA for the CDR3: TGTGCCAGCAGTTTATCCGTTCGGACTAGCGGCTACAATGAGCAGTTCTTC.